The T cell receptor beta chain under discussion was sequenced for a study of blood T cell repertoires in COVID-19. V shed 1 base, J shed 5 bases, and the junction held 1 base outside the gene matches. Germline V gene sequence: CDR1 SEHNR, CDR2 FQNEAQ (reference sequence). The CDR3 is 13 amino acids. Methods used by the authors: Estimation of nucleated cell counts was performed using reference gene primer amplification. Sequencing used immunoSEQ multiplex PCR; TCRdb keeps in-frame clones, though not all of them. From that table come the V and J calls and clone size; the DNA was used to work out D and trimming. Among fewer than 50,000 clones listed, around 88% were seen once.

Sequenced: peripheral blood. The V and J genes are TRBV7-9 and TRBJ2-5; 7 bases match TRBD1. The clonotype comes from a woman of 80 years or more with active or convalescent COVID-19. CDR3 region: CASSLGRGETQYF. The CDR3 DNA is TGTGCCAGCAGCTTAGGCAGGGGGGAGACCCAGTACTTC. Full variable domain (remainder filled in from reference TRBV7-9 and TRBJ2-5): DTGVSQNPRHKITKRGQNVTFRCDPISEHNRLYWYRQTLGQGPEFLTYFQNEAQLEKSRLLSDRFSAERPKGSFSTLEIQRTEQGDSAMYLCASSLGRGETQYFGPGTRLLVL.